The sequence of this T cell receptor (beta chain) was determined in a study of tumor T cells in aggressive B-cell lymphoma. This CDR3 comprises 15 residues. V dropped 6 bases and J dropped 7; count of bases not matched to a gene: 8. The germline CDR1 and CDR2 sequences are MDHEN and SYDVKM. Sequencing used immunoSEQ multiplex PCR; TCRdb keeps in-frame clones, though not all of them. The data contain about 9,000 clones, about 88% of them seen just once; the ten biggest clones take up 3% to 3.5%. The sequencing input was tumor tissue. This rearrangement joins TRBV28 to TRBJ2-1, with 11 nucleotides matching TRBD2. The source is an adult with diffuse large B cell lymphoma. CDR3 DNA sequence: TGTGCCAGCAGATCTCTAGCGGGGGGCCTTAATGAGCAGTTCTTC. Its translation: CASRSLAGGLNEQFF. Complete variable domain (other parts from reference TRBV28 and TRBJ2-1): DVKVTQSSRYLVKRTGEKVFLECVQDMDHENMFWYRQDPGLGLRLIYFSYDVKMKEKGDIPEGYSVSREKKERFSLILESASTNQTSMYLCASRSLAGGLNEQFFGPGTRLTVL.